These 14 T cell receptor beta chains were all obtained from the same sample, sequenced in a study of T cells after yellow fever vaccination. TCRdb itself ran the 5' RACE reads through MiXCR, one entry per CDR3 protein. The data show some 130,000 distinct CDR3 sequences, 6.6% seen once. Sample: CD4+ T cells sorted from PBMCs, taken 10 days after the yellow fever booster vaccination. These receptors originate from a man younger than 45 who received the YFV17D yellow fever vaccine.

This clonotype was seen ten or more times. The chain couples TRBV6-2 or TRBV6-3 to TRBJ2-1, with 11 bases identical to TRBD2. The V gene end was trimmed by 5 bases and the J gene end by 6 bases; junction bases not matched to a gene: 6. CDR3 length: 15 amino acids. Germline CDR1 and CDR2: MNHEY and SVGEGT. The CDR3 region has the DNA TGTGCCAGCAGTCTTTATAGCGGGAGGGTCAATGAGCAGTTCTTC. Translated, it gives CASSLYSGRVNEQFF.

This clonotype came up many times. The V gene is TRBV5-6, the J gene TRBJ2-5, with 11 nucleotides matching TRBD2. The CDR3 consists of 14 residues. Germline CDR1 SGHDT, CDR2 YYEEEE. V lost 4 bases to trimming and J lost 8 bases; unmatched junction nucleotides: 7. The CDR3 protein is CASSSLAGGETQYF. The CDR3 bases are TGTGCCAGCAGCAGCCTAGCGGGAGGTGAAACCCAGTACTTC.

CDR3 loop: CSARLLLLNNEQFF. In DNA form, the CDR3 reads TGCAGTGCTAGACTTCTATTACTCAACAATGAGCAGTTCTTC. V and J are TRBV20-1 and TRBJ2-1; D not resolved. CDR1 and CDR2 from the germline V gene are DFQATT and SNEGSKA (reference sequence). Trimming stripped 2 bases from V and 5 bases from J, with 13 bases between. The CDR3 length is 14 residues.

This clonotype was counted at least ten times. The gene calls are TRBV7-2 and TRBJ2-7; TRBD1 agrees at 9 bases. The V gene's germline CDR1 is SGHTA and CDR2 FQGNSA. This CDR3 is 14 amino acids long. The V segment lost 4 bases and the J segment 5 bases; nucleotides outside the gene matches: 6. CDR3 protein: CASSSQTGGNEQYF. In DNA form, the CDR3 reads TGTGCCAGCAGCTCTCAGACAGGGGGAAACGAGCAGTACTTC.

This clonotype was seen many times. The chain has TRBV6-5 and TRBJ2-5; 11 bases align to TRBD2. Per germline, CDR1 MNHEY and CDR2 SVGAGI. The trim removed 7 bases at V and 4 bases at J, leaving 5 bases unmatched. The CDR3 contains 14 residues. This CDR3 is CASKLAGDVETQYF. The CDR3 DNA follows: TGTGCCAGCAAACTAGCGGGAGACGTAGAGACCCAGTACTTC.

In regard to this clonotype: This may be a read error: a much more frequent sequence differs by one nucleotide. The V gene is TRBV9, the J gene TRBJ2-1, with 10 bases lining up with TRBD1. This CDR3 has 15 amino acids. Per the germline V gene, CDR1 is SGDLS and CDR2 is YYNGEE. The CDR3 DNA is TGTGCCAGCAGTGCCGGACAGGGGGATTACAATAAGCAGTTCTTC. Translation gives CASSAGQGDYNKQFF. The full variable domain, with the rest looked up from reference TRBV9 and TRBJ2-1, is DSGVTQTPKHLITATGQRVTLRCSPRSGDLSVYWYQQSLDQGLQFLIQYYNGEERAKGNILERFSAQQFPDLHSELNLSSLELGDSALYFCASSAGQGDYNKQFFGPGTRLTVL.

This clonotype has ten or more counts. This chain links TRBV7-3 with TRBJ2-1; D is unresolved. This CDR3 has 11 amino acids. The V end lost 1 base, the J end lost 8 bases, and 3 bases lay between the germline ends. The germline V gene has CDR1 SGHTA and CDR2 FQGTGA. Here the CDR3 DNA reads TGTGCCAGCAGCTTAATCGATGAGCAGTTCTTC. Translation gives CASSLIDEQFF.

This clonotype was observed many times. This chain connects TRBV4-3 to TRBJ1-2; D possibly corresponds to TRBD1 (6 bases). This CDR3 has 12 residues. Trimming pared 3 bases from V and 13 bases from J, leaving 15 bases between. The germline gives CDR1 LGHNA, CDR2 YSLEER. The CDR3 loop is CASSQDRAIFTF. CDR3 nucleotides: TGCGCCAGCAGCCAGGACAGAGCTATCTTCACCTTC.

This clonotype was counted at least ten times. The V and J genes are TRBV6-2 or TRBV6-3 and TRBJ2-7; 13 nucleotides line up with TRBD2. In germline, CDR1 is MNHEY, CDR2 SVGEGT. CDR3 length: 20 amino acids. With V trimmed by 4 bases and J by 2 bases, 17 bases remained unmatched. As DNA, the CDR3 is TGTGCCAGCAGTTCGCCCGGGACTAGCGGGATGTTTACCCGTGCCTACGAGCAGTACTTC. The encoded protein is CASSSPGTSGMFTRAYEQYF.

This clonotype was found a few times. The gene calls are TRBV6-2 or TRBV6-3 and TRBJ1-2; D uncertain. This CDR3 region has 15 residues. V dropped 0 bases and J dropped 4 bases, with 12 bases sitting between them. CDR1 is MNHEY and CDR2 is SVGEGT in the germline V gene. CDR3 region: CASSYSGSSIYGYTF. Written as DNA, the CDR3 is TGTGCCAGCAGTTACTCGGGGAGCTCGATCTATGGCTACACCTTC.

This clonotype was seen many times. The chain links TRBV11-2 to TRBJ2-3; tentative D call: TRBD1 (6 bases). Germline CDR1 reads SGHAT; CDR2 reads FQNNGV. Between the trimmed V and J ends, which lost 3 bases and 5 bases, there was a span of 9 bases. The CDR3 has 13 amino acids. The CDR3 protein is CASSFTGLDTQYF. CDR3 coding DNA: TGTGCCAGCAGCTTTACAGGGTTAGATACGCAGTATTTT.

This clonotype showed up many times. The chain recombines TRBV5-1 with TRBJ2-3; TRBD2 agrees at 9 bases. J was trimmed by 5 bases and V by 3 bases; bases with no gene match: 4. The CDR3 contains 14 residues. CDR1 is SGHRS and CDR2 is YFSETQ in the germline V gene. The CDR3 DNA is TGCGCCAGCAGCTCTAGCGGGACGGAAGATACGCAGTATTTT. Translating gives CASSSSGTEDTQYF.

V usage is TRBV20-1 and J usage is TRBJ2-2, with 10 positions matching TRBD2. The CDR3 totals 15 residues. Trimming cost V 4 bases and J 4 bases; bases outside gene matches: 6. Germline loops: CDR1 DFQATT, CDR2 SNEGSKA (reference sequence). This CDR3 is CSATPPSGGTGELFF. The CDR3 region has the DNA TGCAGTGCTACCCCACCTAGCGGGGGCACCGGGGAGCTGTTTTTT.

This clonotype was detected only a few times. The chain combines TRBV15 with TRBJ2-1; 8 bases match TRBD2. From germline, CDR1 is LNHNV and CDR2 YYDKDF (reference sequence). The CDR3 totals 16 residues. V dropped 3 bases and J dropped 4; count of bases not matched to a gene: 8. CDR3 sequence (DNA): TGTGCCACCAGCAGGGCCGGGACTAGTCGTTACAATGAGCAGTTCTTC. Protein: CATSRAGTSRYNEQFF.